This TCR beta chain was recorded in a study of shared clonotypes between healthy human individuals. The CDR3 length is 15 residues. V lost 0 bases to trimming and J lost 2 bases, with 10 bases between them. Germline values: CDR1 KGHSH, CDR2 LQKENI. TCRdb's table, derived via immunoSEQ multiplex PCR, lists solely in-frame clones and lacks some. The repertoire includes approximately 500,000 clones, about 96% of them detected once, and approximately 0.062% sits in the top ten. The V call is TRBV18, the J call TRBJ2-5; D is unresolved. The source material was naive CD4+ T cells sorted from blood. Subset of the sample: CD45RA+ positively selected. This clonotype originated in a woman younger than 45 in good health. The CDR3 is CASSPPSESQETQYF. The CDR3 DNA reads TGTGCCAGCTCACCACCGTCGGAGAGTCAAGAGACCCAGTACTTC.